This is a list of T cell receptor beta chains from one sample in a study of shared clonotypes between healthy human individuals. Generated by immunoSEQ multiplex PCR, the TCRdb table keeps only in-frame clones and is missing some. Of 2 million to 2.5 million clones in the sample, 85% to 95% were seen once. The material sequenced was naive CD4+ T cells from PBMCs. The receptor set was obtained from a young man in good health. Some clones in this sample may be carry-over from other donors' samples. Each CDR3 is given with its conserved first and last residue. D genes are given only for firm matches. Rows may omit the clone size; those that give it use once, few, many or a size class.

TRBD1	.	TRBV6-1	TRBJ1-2	CASSERSDREIFGYTF	TGTGCCAGCAGTGAAAGGTCGGACAGGGAGATTTTTGGCTACACCTTC
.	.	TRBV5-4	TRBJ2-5	CASSLNPDGSETQYF	TGTGCCAGCAGCCTCAACCCCGACGGGTCGGAGACCCAGTACTTC
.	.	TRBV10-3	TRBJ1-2	CAISESLGLPNGYTF	TGTGCCATCAGTGAGTCTCTAGGATTGCCTAATGGCTACACCTTC
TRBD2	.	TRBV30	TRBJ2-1	CAWRGLDEQFF	TGTGCCTGGAGGGGACTAGATGAGCAGTTCTTC
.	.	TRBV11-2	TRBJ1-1	CASSLREDSTEAFF	TGTGCCAGCAGCTTACGGGAAGACAGCACTGAAGCTTTCTTT
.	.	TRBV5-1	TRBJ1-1	CASSFGVGNTEAFF	TGCGCCAGCAGCTTTGGGGTAGGGAACACTGAAGCTTTCTTT
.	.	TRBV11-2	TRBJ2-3	CASSPAGTDTQYF	TGTGCCAGCAGCCCCGCAGGAACAGATACGCAGTATTTT
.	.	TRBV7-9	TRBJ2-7	CASSFDGDRFYEQYF	TGTGCCAGCAGCTTCGACGGGGACCGCTTTTACGAGCAGTACTTC
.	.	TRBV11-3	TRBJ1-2	CASSQDRDAHNYGCTF	TGTGCCAGCAGCCAAGATAGGGACGCGCATAACTATGGCTGCACCTTC
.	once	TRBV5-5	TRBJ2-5	CASSLDTGALGTQYF	TGTGCCAGCAGCTTGGATACGGGGGCTCTTGGGACCCAGTACTTC
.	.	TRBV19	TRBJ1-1	CASIVENTEAFF	TGTGCCAGTATAGTAGAAAACACTGAAGCTTTCTTT
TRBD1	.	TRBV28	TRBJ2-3	CASSSGQGNTDTQYF	TGTGCCAGCAGTTCGGGACAGGGAAACACCGATACGCAGTATTTT
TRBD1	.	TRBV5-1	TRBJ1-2	CASSLVGQGTNYGYTF	TGCGCCAGCAGCTTGGTTGGACAGGGAACGAACTATGGCTACACCTTC
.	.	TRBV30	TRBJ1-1	CAGRNLRGEAFF	TGTGCCGGCCGGAACCTCAGGGGTGAAGCTTTCTTT
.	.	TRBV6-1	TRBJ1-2	CASTVAWYGYTF	TGTGCCAGCACGGTGGCTTGGTATGGCTACACCTTC
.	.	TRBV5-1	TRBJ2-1	CASSRDRTQFF	TGCGCCAGCAGCCGCGACAGGACCCAGTTCTTC
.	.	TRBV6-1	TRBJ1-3	CASSGVDIFSGNTIYF	TGTGCCAGCAGTGGCGTGGACATCTTCTCTGGAAACACCATATATTTT
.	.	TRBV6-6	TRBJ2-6	CASSVQVPGANVLTF	TGTGCCAGCAGCGTACAGGTACCTGGGGCCAACGTCCTGACTTTC
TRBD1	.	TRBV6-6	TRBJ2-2	CASLQGRPPGELFF	TGTGCCAGTTTACAGGGGCGCCCACCCGGGGAGCTGTTTTTT
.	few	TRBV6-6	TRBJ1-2	CASGLLAGGYTF	TGTGCCAGCGGACTGCTTGCGGGCGGCTACACCTTC
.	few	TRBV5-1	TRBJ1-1	CASSSSGGNTEAFF	TGCGCCAGCAGCTCCTCCGGGGGGAACACTGAAGCTTTCTTT
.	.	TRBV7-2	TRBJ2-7	CASSLGGNEFTYF	TGTGCCAGCAGCTTAGGGGGAAATGAGTTTACGTACTTC
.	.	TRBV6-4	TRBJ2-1	CASSANSVSYNEQFF	TGTGCCAGCAGTGCCAATAGCGTCTCCTACAATGAGCAGTTCTTC
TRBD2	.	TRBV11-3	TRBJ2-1	CASSLEGTSNNEQFF	TGTGCCAGCAGCTTAGAAGGGACTAGCAACAATGAGCAGTTCTTC
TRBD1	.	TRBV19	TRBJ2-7	CASSRGTGQTYEQYF	TGTGCCAGTAGCCGCGGGACAGGGCAAACCTACGAGCAGTACTTC
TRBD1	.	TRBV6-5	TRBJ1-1	CASGTGGGNTEAFF	TGTGCCAGCGGGACAGGGGGAGGGAACACTGAAGCTTTCTTT
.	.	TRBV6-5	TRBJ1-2	CASSYSRRGYGYTF	TGTGCCAGCAGTTACTCGAGGAGGGGTTATGGCTACACCTTC
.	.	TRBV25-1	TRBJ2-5	CASSSGGEETQYF	TGTGCCAGCAGTTCAGGGGGGGAAGAGACCCAGTACTTC
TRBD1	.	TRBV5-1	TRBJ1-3	CASSLLGQDSGNTIYF	TGCGCCAGCAGCTTGTTGGGACAGGATTCTGGAAACACCATATATTTT
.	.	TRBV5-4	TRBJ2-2	CASSLEGETAGELFF	TGTGCCAGCAGCTTGGAAGGGGAAACAGCCGGGGAGCTGTTTTTT
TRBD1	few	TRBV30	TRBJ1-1	CAWRFDDRDTEAFF	TGTGCCTGGAGGTTTGATGACAGGGATACTGAAGCTTTCTTT
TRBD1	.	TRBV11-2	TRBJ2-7	CASSPWTGRSSYEQYF	TGTGCCAGCAGCCCCTGGACAGGGAGGAGCTCCTACGAGCAGTACTTC
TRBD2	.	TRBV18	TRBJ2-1	CASSPISGRAFDEQFF	TGTGCCAGCTCACCAATAAGCGGGAGGGCCTTTGATGAGCAGTTCTTC
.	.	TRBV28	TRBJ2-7	CASSLLATEQYF	TGTGCCAGCAGTTTACTAGCGACCGAGCAGTACTTC
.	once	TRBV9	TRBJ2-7	CASSPHIAGSTSYEQYF	TGTGCCAGCAGCCCCCATATTGCGGGGTCTACCTCCTACGAGCAGTACTTC
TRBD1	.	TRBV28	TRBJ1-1	CASTRPGTGGSINTEAFF	TGTGCCAGCACGCGACCTGGGACAGGGGGATCTATTAACACTGAAGCTTTCTTT
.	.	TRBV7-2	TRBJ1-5	CASSSGTGSNQPQHF	TGTGCCAGCAGCTCAGGGACGGGTAGCAATCAGCCCCAGCATTTT
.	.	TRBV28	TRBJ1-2	CASRDNSNYGYTF	TGTGCCAGCAGGGATAATTCTAACTATGGCTACACCTTC
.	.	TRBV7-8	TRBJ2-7	CASTAGASLAYEQYF	TGTGCCAGCACCGCGGGGGCTAGTTTGGCCTACGAGCAGTACTTC
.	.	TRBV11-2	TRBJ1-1	CASSSAGRGAFF	TGTGCCAGCAGCTCGGCGGGGCGGGGAGCTTTCTTT
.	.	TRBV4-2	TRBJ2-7	CASSQGPGGYEQYF	TGTGCCAGCAGCCAAGGGCCTGGAGGGTACGAGCAGTACTTC
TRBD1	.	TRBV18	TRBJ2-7	CASSPPGQGFYEQYF	TGTGCCAGCTCACCACCGGGACAGGGATTTTACGAGCAGTACTTC
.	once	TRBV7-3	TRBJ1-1	CASSLIPGPVTEAFF	TGTGCCAGCAGCTTAATTCCAGGCCCTGTGACTGAAGCTTTCTTT
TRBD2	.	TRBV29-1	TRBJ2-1	CSVSRGGTSGNYNEQFF	TGCAGCGTCTCAAGGGGGGGGACTAGCGGGAACTACAATGAGCAGTTCTTC
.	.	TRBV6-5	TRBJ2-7	CASSLSAGLGEQYF	TGTGCCAGCAGTCTTTCCGCAGGCCTCGGCGAGCAGTACTTC
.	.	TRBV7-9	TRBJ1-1	CASSPRVNTEAFF	TGTGCCAGCAGCCCCAGGGTGAACACTGAAGCTTTCTTT
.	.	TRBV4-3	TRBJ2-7	CASSQDLLTGYEQYF	TGCGCCAGCAGCCAAGATTTATTAACGGGTTACGAGCAGTACTTC
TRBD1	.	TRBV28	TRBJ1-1	CASSLSQTGGAEAFF	TGTGCCAGCAGTTTATCCCAGACAGGGGGGGCTGAAGCTTTCTTT
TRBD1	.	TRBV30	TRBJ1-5	CAWSRDRGGLQPQHF	TGTGCCTGGAGTCGGGACAGGGGCGGATTACAGCCCCAGCATTTT
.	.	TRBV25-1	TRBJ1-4	CASSRDFATNEKLFF	TGTGCCAGCAGTCGGGATTTTGCAACTAATGAAAAACTGTTTTTT
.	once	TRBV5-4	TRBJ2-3	CASSPSTDTQYF	TGTGCCAGCAGCCCTAGCACAGATACGCAGTATTTT
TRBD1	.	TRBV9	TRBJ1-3	CASSGPGTGVGNTIYF	TGTGCCAGCAGCGGCCCTGGGACAGGAGTTGGAAACACCATATATTTT
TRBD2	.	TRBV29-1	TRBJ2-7	CSVGFLAGQYEQYF	TGCAGCGTTGGGTTCCTAGCGGGCCAATACGAGCAGTACTTC
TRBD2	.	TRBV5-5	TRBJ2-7	CASSPESSGTSYEQYF	TGTGCCAGCAGCCCCGAGAGTAGCGGGACATCCTACGAGCAGTACTTC
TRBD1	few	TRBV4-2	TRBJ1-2	CASSQVGQGYGYTF	TGTGCCAGCAGCCAGGTAGGACAGGGTTACGGCTACACCTTC
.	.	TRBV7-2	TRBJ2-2	CASSLFVENTGELFF	TGTGCCAGCAGCTTATTTGTCGAGAACACCGGGGAGCTGTTTTTT
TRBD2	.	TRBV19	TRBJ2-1	CASRPGGRANEQFF	TGTGCCAGTAGGCCCGGTGGGAGGGCCAATGAGCAGTTCTTC
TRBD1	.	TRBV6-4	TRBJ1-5	CASNWTGHLSNQPQHF	TGTGCCAGCAACTGGACAGGTCACCTGAGCAATCAGCCCCAGCATTTT
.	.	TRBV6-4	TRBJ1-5	CASSDSDGGVHRSVNSNQPQHF	TGTGCCAGCAGTGACTCGGACGGTGGGGTCCACCGAAGCGTAAATAGCAATCAGCCCCAGCATTTT
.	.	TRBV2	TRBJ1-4	CARKGSRDEKLFF	TGTGCCAGAAAAGGGTCTAGAGACGAAAAACTGTTTTTT